The 16 T cell receptor beta chains listed next were all sequenced from one sample in a study of cytomegalovirus exposure and HLA in healthy donors. A multiplex PCR was run with 60 Vbeta primers and 13 Jbeta primers. Clones were read by immunoSEQ multiplex PCR, and TCRdb kept only the in-frame ones, dropping some. The sample contains some 150,000 clones, more than 60% of which appear only once. Sequenced sample: PBMCs. The receptors come from a woman in her thirties or forties in good health and CMV-seronegative.

The gene calls are TRBV6-5 and TRBJ1-4; D uncertain. CDR3 length: 13 residues. CDR1 and CDR2 (germline): MNHEY, SVGAGI. The germline V and J ends were trimmed by 2 bases and 8 bases, with 9 bases remaining between them. In nucleotides, the CDR3 is TGTGCCAGCAGTTACGTCCTTCGGGAAAAACTGTTTTTT. As protein: CASSYVLREKLFF.

The chain employs TRBV19 and TRBJ1-5; a weak D match, TRBD1 (6 bases). Germline V gene data show CDR1 as LNHDA and CDR2 as SQIVND (reference sequence). CDR3 length: 13 amino acids. With 8 bases removed from V and 0 bases from J, the gap between germline ends came to 8 bases. The CDR3 region has the DNA TGTGCCAGTGCAGGGGATAGCAATCAGCCCCAGCATTTT. This codes for CASAGDSNQPQHF. Full variable domain (remainder filled in from reference TRBV19 and TRBJ1-5): DGGITQSPKYLFRKEGQNVTLSCEQNLNHDAMYWYRQDPGQGLRLIYYSQIVNDFQKGDIAEGYSVSREKKESFPLTVTSAQKNPTAFYLCASAGDSNQPQHFGDGTRLSIL.

The chain combines TRBV5-1 with TRBJ2-7, with a possible D match to TRBD1 (6 bases). With 3 bases removed from V and 4 bases from J, the gap between germline ends came to 11 bases. The CDR3 totals 13 residues. CDR1 and CDR2 from the germline V gene are SGHRS and YFSETQ. The CDR3 region has the DNA TGCGCCAGCAGCTCTTACGACAGGTACGAGCAGTACTTC. It specifies CASSSYDRYEQYF.

As DNA, the CDR3 is TGCGCCAGCAGCTTGGTGTCAGGGGGCGACACAGATACGCAGTATTTT. Its protein product is CASSLVSGGDTDTQYF. The rearrangement uses TRBV5-1 and TRBJ2-3, with 8 bases that match TRBD1. This CDR3 spans 16 amino acids. CDR1 and CDR2 (germline): SGHRS, YFSETQ. After removal of 0 bases from V and 2 bases from J, the junction contained 5 bases not matched to a gene.

The chain links TRBV10-1 to TRBJ2-7; 7 bases agree with TRBD2. CDR1 and CDR2 (germline): WNHNN, SYGVQD (reference sequence). V shed 3 bases, J shed 1 base, and the junction held 6 bases outside the gene matches. CDR3 length: 15 residues. The CDR3 nucleotides read TGCGCCAGCAGTGATAACCAGCGGGATTCCTACGAGCAGTACTTC. This codes for CASSDNQRDSYEQYF.

The sample holds a few counts of this clone. The chain links TRBV11-3 to TRBJ1-1; the D gene is possibly TRBD1 (5 bases). Germline assignment: CDR1 SGHNT and CDR2 YENEEA. Trimming removed 3 bases at V and 3 bases at J, with 14 bases between. The CDR3 is 15 residues long. CDR3 in amino acids: CASSLMGGGDTEAFF. The CDR3 region has the DNA TGTGCCAGCAGCTTGATGGGCGGGGGGGACACTGAAGCTTTCTTT.

This clone has a single count. CDR3 in amino acids: CASSSGGSRGYTF. CDR3 bases: TGTGCCAGCAGCTCGGGGGGATCTCGAGGCTACACCTTC. The chain combines TRBV5-4 with TRBJ1-2; D possibly corresponds to TRBD1 (5 bases). CDR1 is SGHNT and CDR2 is YYREEE in the germline V gene (reference sequence). V was cut by 3 bases and J by 8 bases, with 14 bases left in between. The CDR3 runs to 13 residues. Full variable domain (outside the CDR3, taken from reference TRBV5-4 and TRBJ1-2): ETGVTQSPTHLIKTRGQQVTLRCSSQSGHNTVSWYQQALGQGPQFIFQYYREEENGRGNFPPRFSGLQFPNYSSELNVNALELDDSALYLCASSSGGSRGYTFGSGTRLTVV.

This chain connects TRBV20-1 to TRBJ2-5, with D hard to call. Trimming pared 6 bases from V and 4 bases from J, leaving 9 bases between. The CDR3 contains 11 residues. The germline CDR1 and CDR2 sequences are DFQATT and SNEGSKA (reference sequence). The CDR3 DNA sequence: TGCAGTGCGGAACTACCAGAGACCCAGTACTTC. It codes for CSAELPETQYF.

J is TRBJ1-2 and V is TRBV10-3; D is uncertain. Germline V gene lookup returns CDR1 ENHRY and CDR2 SYGVKD. V dropped 3 bases and J dropped 1 base, with 3 bases sitting between them. The CDR3 is made up of 12 amino acids. The CDR3 sequence: CAISDGNYGYTF. The CDR3 nucleotides are TGTGCCATCAGTGACGGTAACTATGGCTACACCTTC.

This clone showed up just a few times. The gene calls are TRBV27 and TRBJ1-1; D may be TRBD1 (5 bases). This CDR3 is built from 13 residues. From germline, CDR1 is MNHEY and CDR2 SMNVEV (reference sequence). V was cut by 0 bases and J by 5 bases, with 7 bases left in between. The CDR3 reads CASSLSRATEAFF. The CDR3 DNA reads as TGTGCCAGCAGTTTATCCAGGGCTACTGAAGCTTTCTTT.

This chain joins TRBV5-8 and TRBJ2-7; 12 bases match TRBD2. The germline CDR1 and CDR2 sequences are SGHTS and YDEGEE. This CDR3 contains 18 residues. The J segment lost 2 bases and the V segment lost 3 bases, leaving 12 bases of the junction unmatched. CDR3 sequence: CASSSRLSSGGAPYEQYF. Here the CDR3 DNA reads TGTGCCAGCAGCTCCCGACTCTCTAGCGGGGGGGCCCCCTACGAGCAGTACTTC.

Of note for this clone: Germline is not matched at one junction end, which may reflect a read error. J is TRBJ1-1 and V is TRBV9, with D tentatively TRBD1 (5 bases). Germline lookup yields CDR1 SGDLS and CDR2 YYNGEE. The CDR3 sequence is 10 residues long. The CDR3 loop reads CASSVDGQIF. The CDR3, as DNA: TGTGCCAGCAGCGTAGACGGACAAATCTTT.

The V and J genes are TRBV30 and TRBJ1-5; 8 bases are a match to TRBD1. Germline V gene data show CDR1 as GTSNPN and CDR2 as SVGIG (reference sequence). The CDR3 runs to 15 residues. J lost 4 bases, V lost 7 bases, and 12 bases had no gene match. The chain's CDR3 is CASSHGDRRNQPQHF. CDR3 coding DNA: TGTGCCTCCTCGCATGGGGACAGGAGAAATCAGCCCCAGCATTTT. Based on the CDR3 plus reference TRBV30 and TRBJ1-5, the full variable domain is SQTIHQWPATLVQPVGSPLSLECTVEGTSNPNLYWYRQAAGRGLQLLFYSVGIGQISSEVPQNLSASRPQDRQFILSSKKLLLSDSGFYLCASSHGDRRNQPQHFGDGTRLSIL.

CDR3 nucleotide sequence: TGTGCCATCAGCGAGGGCGGTGGCTACACCTTC. Encoded protein: CAISEGGGYTF. The chain carries TRBV10-3 and TRBJ1-2; D unclear. The germline V and J ends were trimmed by 6 bases and 7 bases, with 9 bases remaining between them. CDR1 is ENHRY, CDR2 SYGVKD, per germline. CDR3 length equals 11 residues.

V gene TRBV28 combines with J gene TRBJ2-1; a possible D gene is TRBD2 (6 bases). The germline V and J ends were trimmed by 7 bases and 2 bases, with 15 bases remaining between them. This CDR3 contains 15 residues. Germline CDR1 and CDR2: MDHEN and SYDVKM. Written as DNA, the CDR3 is TGTGCCAGCACCTCCGGGACTCGTGCCTACAATGAGCAGTTCTTC. Amino acids: CASTSGTRAYNEQFF.

V and J are TRBV11-2 and TRBJ1-1; TRBD1 is a possible D gene (6 bases). This CDR3 contains 13 residues. Trimming cost V 1 base and J 11 bases, with 14 bases left between them. CDR1 is SGHAT and CDR2 is FQNNGV in the germline V gene. DNA for the CDR3: TGTGCCAGCAGCTTAGGGGCCAACAGGGAGGCTTTCTTT. This translates into CASSLGANREAFF.